These T cell receptor beta chains were read from a single sample in a study of T cells after yellow fever vaccination. MiXCR, applied by TCRdb to the 5' RACE reads, yields one record per CDR3 protein. This table has about 140,000 distinct CDR3 sequences, less than 9.5% appearing once. The source was CD4+ T cells sorted from PBMCs, collected 5 days after the yellow fever booster vaccination. The receptor source for this set is a man aged 25-45 years who received the YFV17D yellow fever vaccine. The CDR3 runs from the conserved cysteine through the conserved F or W.

v_call | cdr3_aa
TRBV2 | CASLTEVAAGVEQYF
TRBV7-2 | CASSRIEGYEQYF
TRBV6-5 | CASSLRQGAILRTGELFF
TRBV9 | CASSPRTSGNYEQYF
TRBV7-8 | CASSLSASGGPETQYF
TRBV20-1 | CSATIGRVDGKLFF
TRBV29-1 | CSVARPTGLAYEQYF
TRBV30 | CAWNRPHAYEQYF
TRBV7-9 | CASRKRRGEQYNEQFF
TRBV30 | CAWSSTSGSNEQFF
TRBV5-1 | CKKKGLALTTGELFF
TRBV7-2 | CASSFGKETQYF
TRBV7-2 | CASSLGRGAGSTDTQYF
TRBV20-1 | CSAPRADTQYF
TRBV7-9 | CASSTEKGGELFF
TRBV20-1 | CSASGLETQYF
TRBV20-1 | CSALSGGGNQPQHF
TRBV7-3 | CASSPGQGNHEQYF
TRBV7-9 | CASSGTGDEQYF
TRBV20-1 | CSAREGGRPYNEQFF
TRBV20-1 | CSATTGGSRDNSPLHF
TRBV7-2 | CASSLASLAEETQYF
TRBV5-1 | CASSLGLAGEWDEQFF
TRBV10-3 | CAISEAQIYGYTF
TRBV20-1 | CSATHQSGAVKNIQYF
TRBV20-1 | CSAREGGTGYTF
TRBV6-2/TRBV6-3 | CATPPGGLLGNIQYF
TRBV7-9 | CASSFPQRNTEAFF
TRBV5-6 | CASSSSGRQYF
TRBV6-5 | CATQVIQGSGEQYF
TRBV6-1 | CASALETGGSWYF
TRBV20-1 | CSAHRGGEQYF
TRBV6-2/TRBV6-3 | CASRRPSTDTQYF
TRBV5-5 | CASSLGGAVSGNTIYF
TRBV21-1 | CASLGGSSYEQYF
TRBV7-2 | CASSPRLAGGQGEQFF
TRBV15 | CATSSQLWQDYGYTF
TRBV7-6 | CASSLVGQGANTGELFF
TRBV30 | CAWSVLYREKQETQYF
TRBV7-2 | CASSLKRTGRGREQYF
TRBV7-2 | CASSRDGLAVSVWFF
TRBV5-1 | CASTLGLAGGETQYF
TRBV5-1 | CASSRRKTSGNLRDYEQYF
TRBV6-2/TRBV6-3 | CASSVVGTEAFF
TRBV7-8 | CASSRRRGQGPYGYTF
TRBV7-7 | CASSLGGRETQYF
TRBV2 | CAFSAGTSSSGGARTQYF
TRBV20-1 | CSAPRGGDTQYF
TRBV18 | CASSGRTATDTQYF
TRBV2 | CASSFSQGNNYEQYF
TRBV5-1 | CASSLDRDTGELFF
TRBV11-1 | CASSLRQGAVGELFF
TRBV5-1 | CASSSTGVAGGYNEQFF
TRBV7-2 | CASSLGSQGYEQYF
TRBV18 | CASSPSGASTDTQYF